This is a list of T cell receptor beta chains from one sample in a study of response to subunit inactivated influenza vaccine. TCRdb independently ran MiXCR on the RT-PCR reads; one entry per CDR3 protein. The profile shows about 800,000 distinct CDR3 sequences, about 20% of them singletons. Source: PBMCs from blood, taken around 5 days after vaccination. Receptor source: a man aged 50 to 60 who received an inactivated influenza vaccine. The CDR3 runs from the conserved cysteine through the conserved F or W. Fields, in order: clone size, D gene, V gene, J gene, CDR3 protein, CDR3 DNA. The D gene is left open where the match is weak. Clone sizes are given selectively: once, few, many, or a class where the clone is expanded.

NA	NA	TRBV27	TRBJ1-6	CASSSGNLGSPLHF	TGTGCCAGCAGTTCCGGGAATCTAGGATCACCCCTCCACTTT
many	TRBD2	TRBV7-8	TRBJ2-5	CASSLLAGVGFETQYF	TGTGCCAGCAGCTTATTGGCGGGAGTAGGGTTTGAGACCCAGTACTTC
NA	NA	TRBV5-1	TRBJ2-3	CASSWPGHTSDGTSTDTQYF	TGCGCCAGCAGCTGGCCCGGACATACTTCCGATGGAACTAGCACAGATACGCAGTATTTT
few	NA	TRBV29-1	TRBJ2-7	CSVGAEYEQYF	TGCAGCGTGGGGGCGGAATACGAGCAGTACTTC
NA	NA	TRBV7-9	TRBJ2-7	CASSLFAGSSLEQYF	TGTGCCAGCAGCTTGTTTGCCGGGAGTTCCCTCGAGCAGTACTTC
many	TRBD1	TRBV5-6	TRBJ2-7	CASSFWDRGSGEQYF	TGTGCCAGCAGCTTCTGGGACAGGGGTTCGGGGGAGCAGTACTTC
few	NA	TRBV5-1	TRBJ2-2	CASSRISGNTGELFF	TGCGCCAGCAGCCGTATTAGCGGAAACACCGGGGAGCTGTTTTTT
NA	TRBD1	TRBV10-3	TRBJ2-7	CAISESGQGPVFYEQYF	TGTGCCATCAGTGAGTCTGGACAGGGTCCTGTCTTCTACGAGCAGTACTTC
NA	TRBD1	TRBV5-1	TRBJ1-1	CASRQTGDNTEAFF	TGCGCCAGCAGGCAGACAGGGGACAACACTGAAGCTTTCTTT
few	NA	TRBV6-5	TRBJ2-5	CASSYGGGTSLETQYF	TGTGCCAGCAGTTACGGTGGCGGAACCTCTCTGGAGACCCAGTACTTC
few	NA	TRBV28	TRBJ2-3	CASRTTRGRYTDTQYF	TGTGCCAGCAGAACTACTCGGGGCCGCTACACAGATACGCAGTATTTT
NA	NA	TRBV5-5	TRBJ1-5	CASSSIIGGQVNQPQHF	TGTGCCAGCAGCTCCATTATCGGGGGGCAGGTCAATCAGCCCCAGCATTTT
few	NA	TRBV11-2	TRBJ2-5	CASSLVRGNQETQYF	TGTGCCAGCAGCTTAGTTCGGGGTAATCAAGAGACCCAGTACTTC
NA	NA	TRBV20-1	TRBJ1-5	CSATVGGGNQPQHF	TGCAGTGCTACCGTGGGGGGTGGGAATCAGCCCCAGCATTTT
NA	NA	TRBV7-8	TRBJ1-5	CASSLAGLKPQHF	TGTGCCAGCAGCTTAGCAGGACTGAAGCCCCAGCATTTT
few	NA	TRBV5-4	TRBJ2-7	CASSLDGYLYEQYF	TGTGCCAGCAGCTTGGACGGATACCTCTACGAGCAGTACTTC